This T cell receptor beta chain was obtained from a study of T-cell memory formation after mild COVID-19. Study-wide context: For the most part, TCR clusters were specific to one donor. Study-level findings and limits: The CD4+ clones that contracted clustered mainly within CM and EM, and the CD8+ clones concentrated in EMRA. Unconfirmed was the SARS-CoV-2 specificity of second-wave clones that peaked on day 37. Clones contracting over day 15 to 85 were CD4/CD8 balanced, with later expanders leaning CD4+.

Concerning this clonotype itself: Its target is unknown.

Using its own MiXCR run on the 5' RACE reads, TCRdb lists one record per CDR3 protein. Here the sample spans hundreds of thousands of distinct CDR3 sequences, 20% to 25% being singletons. The sequenced sample was PBMCs or a T cell subset sorted from them (not recorded which). The clonotype was recovered from an adult woman who had mild COVID-19 (a few samples of this study predate the infection). Cell type and time point are not known.

CDR3 sequence: CASSKGSGQGNTEAFF. The CDR3 DNA follows: TGTGCCAGCAGCAAAGGTTCAGGACAGGGGAACACTGAAGCTTTCTTT. The chain is built from TRBV21-1 and TRBJ1-1; TRBD1 is taken as the D call from the table, unchecked against the DNA. TRBV21-1 corresponds to a pseudogene. CDR3 size: 16 residues.